The text below deals with one T cell receptor beta chain. The record originates from a study of shared T cell receptors in the human thymus. Profiled with immunoSEQ multiplex PCR; TCRdb holds only in-frame clones, not every one. The sample holds 600,000 to 900,000 clones, 70% to 90% seen once. The germline V and J ends were trimmed by 3 bases and 2 bases, with 35 bases remaining between them. The CDR3 sequence is 22 residues long. CDR1 and CDR2 (germline): SGDLS, YYNGEE. These data were also reused for a study on human thymus T cells.

The gene calls are TRBV9 and TRBJ2-5, with D perhaps TRBD1 (6 bases). The specimen sequenced was thymocytes. This clonotype was sampled from a girl under two years old with a congenital heart defect. CDR3 DNA: TGTGCCAGCAGCGGAGGGGGTATTGTTGCAGGACAGAGGCCCCCTCAACAAGAGACCCAGTACTTC. Residues: CASSGGGIVAGQRPPQQETQYF.